The 14 T cell receptor beta chains reported below all come from one sample, sequenced in a study of blood T cell repertoires in COVID-19. Clones were sequenced by immunoSEQ multiplex PCR, and TCRdb holds only the in-frame ones, with some missing. Altogether over 55,000 clones are present, roughly 85% being singletons, with the ten largest covering just over 40%. The sequenced sample was peripheral blood. Receptor source: a human donor in a cohort sampled during active COVID-19.

The CDR3 loop is CASSYVQVQETQYF. Here the CDR3 DNA reads TGTGCCAGCAGTTACGTGCAGGTTCAAGAGACCCAGTACTTC. This chain joins TRBV6-2 or TRBV6-3 and TRBJ2-5; no clear D gene. Trimming pared 2 bases from V and 2 bases from J, leaving 9 bases between. The CDR3 extends over 14 amino acids. Germline CDR1 and CDR2: MNHEY and SVGEGT.

This rearrangement joins TRBV6-5 to TRBJ1-2; a possible D gene is TRBD1 (5 bases). The CDR3 loop spans 14 amino acids. Germline-derived CDR1 and CDR2 are MNHEY and SVGAGI. V dropped 0 bases and J dropped 10 bases, with 15 bases sitting between them. The CDR3 here is CASSYSGTRGNYTF. CDR3 in DNA: TGTGCCAGCAGTTACTCGGGGACGCGGGGGAACTACACCTTC.

The V call is TRBV7-2, the J call TRBJ2-5, with no clear D. The germline V gene has CDR1 SGHTA and CDR2 FQGNSA. V lost 4 bases, J lost 5 bases, and 14 bases lay in between. The CDR3 sequence is 14 residues long. The CDR3 loop is CASSSRPQRETQYF. CDR3 bases: TGTGCCAGCAGCTCCCGCCCTCAGAGGGAGACCCAGTACTTC.

The genes are TRBV7-2 and TRBJ2-7; maybe TRBD2 (7 bases). The CDR3 is made up of 15 amino acids. Germline assignment: CDR1 SGHTA and CDR2 FQGNSA. The V and J ends lost 1 base and 1 base respectively, with 11 bases between them. Here the CDR3 reads CASSLGRGPSYEQYF. The CDR3 DNA reads as TGTGCCAGCAGCTTAGGGCGGGGGCCTTCCTACGAGCAGTACTTC.

The CDR3 bases are TGTGCCAGCAGTTTCTTTCGGGGGAGCTCCTACGAGCAGTACTTC. Amino acids: CASSFFRGSSYEQYF. V usage is TRBV28 and J usage is TRBJ2-7, with TRBD2 as a possible D gene (6 bases). Germline loops: CDR1 MDHEN, CDR2 SYDVKM. This CDR3 region has 15 residues. Trimming pared 3 bases from V and 0 bases from J, leaving 12 bases between. Filled out from reference TRBV28 and TRBJ2-7, the complete variable domain reads DVKVTQSSRYLVKRTGEKVFLECVQDMDHENMFWYRQDPGLGLRLIYFSYDVKMKEKGDIPEGYSVSREKKERFSLILESASTNQTSMYLCASSFFRGSSYEQYFGPGTRLTVT.

The chain combines TRBV4-3 with TRBJ2-3; 10 nucleotides match TRBD1. CDR1 LGHNA and CDR2 YSLEER come from the germline V gene. Unmatched junction bases numbered 8, after V lost 2 bases and J lost 3 bases. The CDR3 has 17 amino acids. The CDR3 protein is CASSQLATGGGTDTQYF. The CDR3 nucleotides read TGCGCCAGCAGCCAACTGGCGACAGGGGGCGGGACAGATACGCAGTATTTT.

The V gene is TRBV6-1, the J gene TRBJ1-3; the match to TRBD1 covers 8 bases. CDR1 and CDR2 (germline): MNHNS, SASEGT. V lost 3 bases and J lost 2; bases outside the gene matches: 3. This CDR3 comprises 15 residues. CDR3 protein: CASSEHRGTGNTIYF. In DNA form, the CDR3 reads TGTGCCAGCAGTGAGCACAGGGGGACTGGAAACACCATATATTTT.

The V and J genes are TRBV5-1 and TRBJ2-2; 7 nucleotides agree with TRBD1. This CDR3 region has 16 residues. Germline CDR1 is SGHRS and CDR2 is YFSETQ. V shed 2 bases, J shed 2 bases, and the junction held 6 bases outside the gene matches. The CDR3 sequence: CASSFTGTANTGELFF. CDR3 in DNA: TGCGCCAGCAGCTTTACCGGGACAGCTAACACCGGGGAGCTGTTTTTT. Complete variable domain (other parts from reference TRBV5-1 and TRBJ2-2): KAGVTQTPRYLIKTRGQQVTLSCSPISGHRSVSWYQQTPGQGLQFLFEYFSETQRNKGNFPGRFSGRQFSNSRSEMNVSTLELGDSALYLCASSFTGTANTGELFFGEGSRLTVL.

The gene calls are TRBV28 and TRBJ1-4; D perhaps matches TRBD1 (5 bases). The CDR3 has 13 amino acids. Trimming removed 6 bases from V and 13 bases from J, with 18 bases in between. Germline-derived CDR1 and CDR2 are MDHEN and SYDVKM. The CDR3 bases are TGTGCCAGCAGCCAAACATCAGGGAAGGGACTGTTTTTT. Protein product: CASSQTSGKGLFF.

The gene calls are TRBV6-5 and TRBJ1-1, with D uncertain. The CDR3 spans 13 residues. From germline, CDR1 is MNHEY and CDR2 SVGAGI. V was shortened by 2 bases and J by 1 base, with 5 bases between the two germline ends. In nucleotides, the CDR3 is TGTGCCAGCAGTTACGAGGAGAACACTGAAGCTTTCTTT. It translates to CASSYEENTEAFF.

This sequence joins TRBV7-2 and TRBJ1-2; the match to TRBD1 covers 9 bases. Unmatched junction bases numbered 4, after V lost 1 base and J lost 7 bases. CDR1 SGHTA and CDR2 FQGNSA come from the germline V gene. The CDR3 contains 14 residues. The CDR3 loop reads CASSLGQGDRGYTF. The DNA of the CDR3 is TGTGCCAGCAGCTTAGGACAGGGGGACCGTGGCTACACCTTC.

The rearrangement links TRBV4-1 to TRBJ1-2, with TRBD1 as a possible D gene (6 bases). Trimming left V 0 bases short and J 6 bases short, with 20 bases between. CDR3 length equals 17 residues. Germline CDR1 reads MGHRA; CDR2 reads YSYEKL. The CDR3 DNA reads TGCGCCAGCAGCCAAGAAAGGGAGGGGGGCAGGGCAAATGGCTACACCTTC. Its translation is CASSQEREGGRANGYTF.

CDR3: CASSPPGQGKEKLFF. The CDR3 DNA reads as TGTGCCAGCAGCCCTCCGGGACAGGGAAAAGAAAAACTGTTTTTT. V gene TRBV7-9 combines with J gene TRBJ1-4; 9 bases fit TRBD1. J gave up 8 bases and V 5 bases, and 9 bases lay outside the gene matches. Germline lookup yields CDR1 SEHNR and CDR2 FQNEAQ (reference sequence). The CDR3 extends over 15 amino acids.

This chain joins TRBV11-3 and TRBJ2-7, with D unclear. Trimming cost V 3 bases and J 3 bases, with 9 bases left between them. The CDR3 contains 13 residues. The V gene's germline CDR1 is SGHNT and CDR2 YENEEA. CDR3 nucleotide sequence: TGTGCCAGCAGCTTTGGCGGCATCTACGAGCAGTACTTC. Its protein product is CASSFGGIYEQYF.